These 24 T cell receptor beta chains were sequenced from one sample in a study of blood T cells in healthy people across ages. A sample-barcoded 5' primer and a J-beta primer mix were used in a second PCR of roughly 7 to 11 cycles. TCRdb called the 5' RACE reads again in MiXCR, with one record for every CDR3 protein. The sample holds roughly 830,000 distinct CDR3 sequences, around 68% seen once. Sequencing was done on a sample of blood. Every receptor here comes from a man younger than 45 in good health.

V and J are TRBV27 and TRBJ2-7, with unresolved D. The J call could be wrong; TRBJ2-5 is a better fit for the DNA end. Germline CDR1 MNHEY, CDR2 SMNVEV (reference sequence). The CDR3 spans 16 residues. The CDR3 loop is CASSPDPRVYLKTQYF. The CDR3 coding sequence is TGTGCCAGCAGTCCCGACCCCCGGGTTTACCTAAAGACCCAGTACTTC.

This chain links TRBV6-2 or TRBV6-3 with TRBJ2-4; D is possibly TRBD2 (6 bases). The J call may be mistaken, given a closer DNA end match to TRBJ2-7. CDR1 and CDR2 (germline): MNHEY, SVGEGT. The CDR3 sequence is 14 residues long. Written as DNA, the CDR3 is TGTGCCAGCAGCCGTCAGCGGGCCTTATACGAGCAGTACTTC. Translating gives CASSRQRALYEQYF.

The V and J genes are TRBV4-3 and TRBJ2-3; D remains ambiguous. V gave up 3 bases and J gave up 1 base, with 11 bases separating them. Germline values: CDR1 LGHNA, CDR2 YSLEER. CDR3 length: 15 residues. CDR3 in amino acids: CASSHAPLGTDTQYF. The CDR3 bases are TGCGCCAGCAGCCACGCCCCCCTTGGCACAGATACGCAGTATTTT.

The chain is built from TRBV7-9 and TRBJ1-1; D may be TRBD1 (6 bases). Germline CDR1 reads SEHNR; CDR2 reads FQNEAQ (reference sequence). Between the trimmed V and J ends, which lost 0 bases and 8 bases, there was a span of 19 bases. The CDR3 runs to 16 residues. The DNA for the CDR3 is TGTGCCAGCAGCTTAGCGGGGGCGCAGAATGGGATAGAAGCTTTCTTT. This codes for CASSLAGAQNGIEAFF.

V and J are TRBV12-3 or TRBV12-4 and TRBJ1-2; D not resolved. CDR3 length: 14 amino acids. Trimming shortened V by 8 bases and J by 2 bases, and 15 bases separated the two germline ends. CDR3 in amino acids: CASAFSEQNYGYTF. The CDR3 DNA reads TGTGCCAGCGCCTTTTCGGAACAGAACTATGGCTACACCTTC.

The V call is TRBV28, the J call TRBJ2-5, with TRBD2 matching over 13 bases. The CDR3 consists of 17 residues. The J segment lost 0 bases and the V segment lost 4 bases, leaving 5 bases of the junction unmatched. The germline CDR1 and CDR2 sequences are MDHEN and SYDVKM. The CDR3 sequence: CASSSGTSGIYQETQYF. The CDR3 DNA sequence: TGTGCCAGCAGTTCCGGGACTAGCGGGATCTACCAAGAGACCCAGTACTTC.

This chain uses TRBV12-3 or TRBV12-4 with TRBJ1-1; tentative D call: TRBD1 (5 bases). The V end was cut by 2 bases, the J end by 0 bases, with 10 bases between. The CDR3 is 15 residues long. The CDR3 coding sequence is TGTGCCAGCAGTTTAAGACAGCACATGAACACTGAAGCTTTCTTT. Translated: CASSLRQHMNTEAFF.

This chain connects TRBV9 to TRBJ2-6; 7 bases match TRBD2. The V gene's germline CDR1 is SGDLS and CDR2 YYNGEE. V lost 3 bases and J lost 0; bases outside the gene matches: 6. This CDR3 is built from 17 residues. CDR3 DNA sequence: TGTGCCAGCAGCGGAAAGCGGGGAAGCTCTGGGGCCAACGTCCTGACTTTC. Protein sequence: CASSGKRGSSGANVLTF.

This chain links TRBV12-3 or TRBV12-4 with TRBJ2-5; 10 bases align to TRBD1. This CDR3 has 16 residues. V lost 2 bases and J lost 2; bases outside the gene matches: 5. The CDR3 sequence: CASSLTDRGPQETQYF. DNA for the CDR3: TGTGCCAGCAGTTTAACCGACAGGGGGCCTCAAGAGACCCAGTACTTC.

This clonotype was counted between two and nine times. V is TRBV20-1 and J is TRBJ2-5; possibly TRBD1 for D (6 bases). This CDR3 has 15 amino acids. Germline V gene data show CDR1 as DFQATT and CDR2 as SNEGSKA (reference sequence). Trimming took 1 base from V and 5 from J, leaving 17 bases between them. The CDR3 sequence is CSARGPQQGWETQYF. The CDR3 region has the DNA TGCAGTGCTAGAGGCCCTCAACAGGGATGGGAGACCCAGTACTTC.

The chain recombines TRBV11-1 with TRBJ1-1; D is unresolved. CDR1 and CDR2 from the germline V gene are SGHAT and FQDESV (reference sequence). The CDR3 runs 13 residues. V was clipped by 4 bases and J by 11 bases, with 17 bases between them. CDR3 sequence: CASSSGRRSWAFF. In DNA form, the CDR3 reads TGTGCCAGCAGCTCCGGACGGCGCTCATGGGCTTTCTTT.

J is TRBJ2-5 and V is TRBV10-3; a weak D match, TRBD1 (6 bases). V lost 3 bases to trimming and J lost 4 bases, with 18 bases between them. CDR1 and CDR2 from the germline V gene are ENHRY and SYGVKD. The CDR3 is 16 amino acids. The CDR3 loop is CAISEDTGRRGETQYF. CDR3 sequence (DNA): TGTGCCATCAGTGAAGATACAGGGAGAAGGGGAGAGACCCAGTACTTC.

This rearrangement joins TRBV10-3 to TRBJ2-1, with a possible D match to TRBD2 (5 bases). The V gene's germline CDR1 is ENHRY and CDR2 SYGVKD. The CDR3 has 13 amino acids. The germline V and J ends were trimmed by 4 bases and 13 bases, with 17 bases remaining between them. CDR3 DNA: TGTGCCATCAGTGTGAGGGATCAAGAGACCCAGTTCTTC. Protein: CAISVRDQETQFF.

The J gene is TRBJ2-7, the V gene TRBV19, with 8 bases lining up with TRBD1. CDR1 is LNHDA and CDR2 is SQIVND in the germline V gene (reference sequence). The CDR3 is 13 amino acids. Trimming removed 7 bases from V and 1 base from J; junction bases left unmatched: 3. The CDR3 reads CASTGQESYEQYF. The CDR3 coding sequence is TGTGCCAGTACGGGACAGGAATCCTACGAGCAGTACTTC.

This clonotype occurred once. The rearrangement links TRBV4-3 to TRBJ1-2; possibly TRBD1 for D (5 bases). Germline V gene data show CDR1 as LGHNA and CDR2 as YSLEER. V lost 1 base to trimming and J lost 5 bases, with 14 bases between them. This CDR3 has 15 residues. As DNA, the CDR3 is TGCGCCAGCAGCCAAGGACAGACCAGGGAATATGGCTACACCTTC. Its protein is CASSQGQTREYGYTF.

About this clonotype itself: The junction shows a germline mismatch at one end, possibly a read error. This rearrangement joins TRBV7-2 to TRBJ2-3; tentative D call: TRBD2 (6 bases). CDR1 is SGHTA and CDR2 is FQGNSA in the germline V gene. The CDR3 consists of 16 residues. Written as DNA, the CDR3 is TGTGCCAGCAGCTTAGCGGGGGGTTTCAATACAGGTACGCAGTATTTT. Its protein product is CASSLAGGFNTGTQYF.

CDR3 residues: CASSFTKATQFF. CDR3 DNA sequence: TGTGCCAGCAGTTTTACGAAGGCCACCCAGTTCTTC. The chain combines TRBV12-3 or TRBV12-4 with TRBJ2-1, with D unclear. Trimming took off 3 bases at V and 13 bases at J, with 13 bases between the two ends. This CDR3 comprises 12 residues.

V and J are TRBV9 and TRBJ2-1; D is uncertain. The CDR3 consists of 11 residues. Germline CDR1 is SGDLS and CDR2 is YYNGEE. With 5 bases removed from V and 12 bases from J, the gap between germline ends came to 12 bases. In DNA, the CDR3 is TGTGCCAGCAGTTCTCTGGGCGTGCAGTTCTTC. This gives the protein CASSSLGVQFF.

The V call is TRBV28, the J call TRBJ2-1; D might be TRBD1 (6 bases). The CDR3 covers 15 residues. V lost 4 bases and J lost 7, with 17 bases in between. Per germline, CDR1 MDHEN and CDR2 SYDVKM. The CDR3 is CASSSAQGHTNEQFF. As DNA, the CDR3 is TGTGCCAGCAGTTCGGCTCAGGGACATACGAATGAGCAGTTCTTC.

V is TRBV9 and J is TRBJ1-6, with D possibly TRBD1 on 6 matching bases. V was cut by 3 bases and J by 6 bases, with 10 bases left in between. CDR1 and CDR2 (germline): SGDLS, YYNGEE. This CDR3 contains 14 residues. CDR3 sequence reads: CASSEGGANSPLHF. The DNA of the CDR3 is TGTGCCAGCAGCGAAGGGGGAGCTAATTCACCCCTCCACTTT.

V usage is TRBV20-1 and J usage is TRBJ2-7; D is perhaps TRBD2 (6 bases). Trimming took off 6 bases at V and 2 bases at J, with 17 bases between the two ends. This CDR3 region has 14 residues. Germline V gene sequence: CDR1 DFQATT, CDR2 SNEGSKA (reference sequence). The DNA of the CDR3 is TGCAGTGCGTTAGGGCCGGGGACTCCCTACGAGCAGTACTTC. This sequence encodes CSALGPGTPYEQYF.

This CDR3 is CSARDGEGTSTDTQYF. The DNA of the CDR3 is TGCAGTGCTAGAGATGGGGAGGGTACGAGCACAGATACGCAGTATTTT. The chain uses TRBV20-1 and TRBJ2-3; 7 bases agree with TRBD2. Per the germline V gene, CDR1 is DFQATT and CDR2 is SNEGSKA (reference sequence). CDR3 length equals 16 residues. J lost 0 bases, V lost 0 bases, and 6 bases had no gene match.

The chain has TRBV9 and TRBJ1-4, with unresolved D. CDR1 SGDLS and CDR2 YYNGEE come from the germline V gene. V lost 3 bases, J lost 5 bases, and 14 bases lay in between. The length of the CDR3 is 15 residues. The CDR3 coding sequence is TGTGCCAGCAGCGGGGGATGGTCAAACAATGAAAAACTGTTTTTT. Translating it yields CASSGGWSNNEKLFF. The full variable domain, completed using reference TRBV9 and TRBJ1-4, is DSGVTQTPKHLITATGQRVTLRCSPRSGDLSVYWYQQSLDQGLQFLIQYYNGEERAKGNILERFSAQQFPDLHSELNLSSLELGDSALYFCASSGGWSNNEKLFFGSGTQLSVL.

This clonotype has more than one count but fewer than ten. This rearrangement joins TRBV4-3 to TRBJ2-7; D is perhaps TRBD2 (6 bases). This CDR3 has 16 amino acids. V shed 2 bases and J shed 5 bases, with 19 bases lying between them. In germline, CDR1 is LGHNA, CDR2 YSLEER. CDR3: CASSQTNTGDGHEQYF. CDR3 DNA sequence: TGCGCCAGCAGCCAAACAAACACGGGGGATGGGCACGAGCAGTACTTC.